This T cell receptor beta chain was found in a study of blood T cell repertoires in COVID-19. Study information: From T cells, B-cell-depleted T cells, or PBMCs came the material, which was cDNA or gDNA.

Generated by immunoSEQ multiplex PCR, the TCRdb table keeps only in-frame clones and is missing some. This sample yields 100,000 to 150,000 clones, of which around 78% are seen a single time; about 2.5% belongs to the top ten. This clone was recorded only once. This CDR3 contains 14 residues. V was pared by 2 bases and J by 1 base, with 8 bases between. Germline V gives CDR1 ENHRY, CDR2 SYGVKD. The chain recombines TRBV10-3 with TRBJ2-5, with D possibly TRBD1 on 6 matching bases. This receptor was obtained from an older man with acute or convalescent COVID-19. The sequencing sample was made of peripheral blood. CDR3 amino acids: CAISERQVQETQYF. The CDR3 nucleotides read TGTGCCATCAGTGAGCGACAGGTCCAAGAGACCCAGTACTTC.